A selection of T cell receptor beta chains follows, all from one sample in a study of response to subunit inactivated influenza vaccine. TCRdb recomputed calls from the RT-PCR reads with MiXCR, one row per CDR3 protein. There are a few hundred thousand distinct CDR3 sequences in the sample; around 9.9% occur only once, and 9.5% to 15% lies in the top ten. The sequencing used PBMCs from blood, collected 45 days after vaccination. Every receptor here comes from a man over 45 who received an inactivated influenza vaccine. Each CDR3 is given with its conserved first and last residue. A D gene is named only where the DNA matches it firmly. Clone size is stated in some rows and not others, as once, few, many or a class when expanded.

size	V	D	J	CDR3	DNA
many	TRBV12-3/TRBV12-4	NA	TRBJ1-5	CASSFQWGSNQPQHF	TGTGCCAGCAGTTTTCAGTGGGGTAGCAATCAGCCCCAGCATTTT
many	TRBV7-9	TRBD1	TRBJ2-7	CASRQGSYEQYF	TGTGCCAGCAGACAGGGGTCCTACGAGCAGTACTTC
many	TRBV10-2	NA	TRBJ1-1	CASRFQTENTEAFF	TGCGCCAGCAGATTCCAGACTGAGAACACTGAAGCTTTCTTT
few	TRBV28	NA	TRBJ2-7	CASSRPPRGHEQYF	TGTGCCAGCAGTAGGCCGCCAAGGGGTCACGAGCAGTACTTC
many	TRBV29-1	TRBD1	TRBJ2-7	CSVLTGRSYEQYF	TGCAGCGTTTTGACAGGGCGTAGTTACGAGCAGTACTTC
many	TRBV5-1	TRBD1	TRBJ1-6	CASSWGQGDSPLHF	TGCGCCAGCAGCTGGGGACAGGGTGATTCACCCCTCCACTTT
NA	TRBV7-2	NA	TRBJ2-1	CASSLGRGHNEQFF	TGTGCCAGCAGCTTAGGGCGGGGGCACAATGAGCAGTTCTTC
NA	TRBV9	TRBD1	TRBJ2-7	CASSVGGQGLEQYF	TGTGCCAGCAGCGTAGGGGGACAGGGGCTCGAGCAGTACTTC
many	TRBV6-1	TRBD1	TRBJ1-3	CASRDRGQGMGNTIYF	TGTGCCAGCAGAGACCGTGGACAGGGAATGGGAAACACCATATATTTT
few	TRBV12-3/TRBV12-4	NA	TRBJ1-1	CASSFFGTEAFF	TGTGCCAGCAGTTTTTTTGGCACTGAAGCTTTCTTT
many	TRBV12-3/TRBV12-4	TRBD2	TRBJ2-1	CASSLGAGGPNEQFF	TGTGCCAGCAGTTTGGGGGCGGGAGGGCCTAATGAGCAGTTCTTC
few	TRBV10-3	NA	TRBJ2-3	CAISVGSASRGDTQYF	TGTGCCATCAGTGTCGGTTCGGCGTCACGGGGAGATACGCAGTATTTT
many	TRBV7-8	TRBD2	TRBJ2-1	CATGRGKYNEQFF	TGTGCCACCGGGCGGGGGAAGTACAATGAGCAGTTCTTC
few	TRBV12-3/TRBV12-4	NA	TRBJ2-3	CASSFSRLDGRTQYF	TGTGCCAGCAGTTTCTCTCGGCTTGATGGGAGGACGCAGTATTTT
many	TRBV6-5	TRBD2	TRBJ2-1	CASSYWTSGGGEQFF	TGTGCCAGCAGTTATTGGACTAGCGGGGGAGGTGAGCAGTTCTTC
few	TRBV5-1	TRBD2	TRBJ2-3	CASSLKTSGNTDTQYF	TGCGCCAGCAGCTTGAAGACTAGCGGTAACACAGATACGCAGTATTTT
NA	TRBV20-1	TRBD2	TRBJ2-1	CSAPFAGARGDNEQFF	TGCAGTGCTCCCTTTGCGGGGGCGCGGGGGGACAATGAGCAGTTCTTC
NA	TRBV11-2	NA	TRBJ2-1	CASSLVASASKNNEQFF	TGTGCCAGCAGCTTAGTGGCTAGCGCCAGCAAGAACAATGAGCAGTTCTTC
few	TRBV20-1	NA	TRBJ1-1	CSATSRVNTEAFF	TGCAGTGCTACGTCCAGGGTGAACACTGAAGCTTTCTTT
NA	TRBV2	NA	TRBJ2-1	CASSKASSYNEQFF	TGTGCCAGCAGTAAAGCGAGCTCCTACAATGAGCAGTTCTTC
few	TRBV4-2	TRBD1	TRBJ2-3	CASSQVGTGRFDTQYF	TGTGCCAGCAGCCAAGTGGGGACAGGGCGGTTCGATACGCAGTATTTT
many	TRBV4-1	TRBD1	TRBJ2-7	CASSREDRSVYEQYF	TGCGCCAGCAGCCGAGAGGACAGGTCCGTCTACGAGCAGTACTTC
few	TRBV7-9	NA	TRBJ1-2	CASSLEGVVYGYTF	TGTGCCAGCAGCTTGGAGGGAGTCGTCTATGGCTACACCTTC
many	TRBV4-3	TRBD2	TRBJ2-1	CASSQVQVFSGRTYNEQFF	TGCGCCAGCAGCCAAGTCCAAGTCTTTAGCGGGAGGACCTACAATGAGCAGTTCTTC
many	TRBV15	TRBD2	TRBJ2-1	CATSRDLGLAEMEQFF	TGTGCCACCAGCAGAGATTTAGGACTAGCTGAAATGGAGCAGTTCTTC
NA	TRBV4-2	NA	TRBJ2-2	CASSQVSNLNTGELFF	TGTGCCAGCAGCCAAGTTTCGAACCTGAACACCGGGGAGCTGTTTTTT
NA	TRBV5-1	TRBD1	TRBJ2-7	CASSHGQGSYEQYF	TGCGCCAGCAGCCACGGACAGGGGTCCTACGAGCAGTACTTC